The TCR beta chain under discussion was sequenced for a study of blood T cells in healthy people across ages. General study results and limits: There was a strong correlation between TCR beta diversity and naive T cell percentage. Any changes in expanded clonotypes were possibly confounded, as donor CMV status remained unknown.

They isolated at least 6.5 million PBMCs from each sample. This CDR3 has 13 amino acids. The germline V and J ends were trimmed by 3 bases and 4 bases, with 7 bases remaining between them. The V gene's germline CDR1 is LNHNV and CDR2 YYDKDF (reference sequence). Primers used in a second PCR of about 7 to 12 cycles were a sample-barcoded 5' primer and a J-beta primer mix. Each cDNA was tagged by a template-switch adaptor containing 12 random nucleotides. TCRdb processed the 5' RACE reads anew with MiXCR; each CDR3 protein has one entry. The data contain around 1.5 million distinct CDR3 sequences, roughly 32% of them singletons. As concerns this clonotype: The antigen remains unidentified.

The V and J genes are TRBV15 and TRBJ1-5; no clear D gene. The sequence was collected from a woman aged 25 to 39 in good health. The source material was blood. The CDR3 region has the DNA TGTGCCACCAGCAGCCTAGGGAATCAGCCCCAGCATTTT. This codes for CATSSLGNQPQHF.